This TCR beta chain was documented in a study of blood T cell repertoires in COVID-19. On the study more broadly: Samples representing acute and convalescent COVID-19 were sourced from the United States, Italy and Spain. Nucleic acid was either cDNA or gDNA, and it came from T cells, B-cell-depleted T cells, or PBMCs.

The V end was cut by 4 bases, the J end by 5 bases, with 18 bases between. Per germline, CDR1 SGHRS and CDR2 YFSETQ. The CDR3 has 15 residues. This clone was seen only once. In the study's own analysis: Amplifying reference gene primers gave estimates of nucleated cell counts. This table comes from immunoSEQ multiplex PCR, and its TCRdb copy is limited to in-frame clones, with some not included. Clonal size and the V and J genes are those of that table, whereas D and trimming came from the DNA. This sample carries 200,000 to 250,000 clones, around three quarters of them seen once, and the ten largest clones take 5.5% to 8.5%.

The sequencing sample was made of peripheral blood. J is TRBJ2-5 and V is TRBV5-1; a possible D gene is TRBD2 (6 bases). The receptor's source is a woman in her 70s with acute or convalescent COVID-19. The CDR3 sequence is CASSPEGLVSETQYF. In nucleotides, the CDR3 is TGCGCCAGCAGCCCGGAGGGTCTAGTATCCGAGACCCAGTACTTC.